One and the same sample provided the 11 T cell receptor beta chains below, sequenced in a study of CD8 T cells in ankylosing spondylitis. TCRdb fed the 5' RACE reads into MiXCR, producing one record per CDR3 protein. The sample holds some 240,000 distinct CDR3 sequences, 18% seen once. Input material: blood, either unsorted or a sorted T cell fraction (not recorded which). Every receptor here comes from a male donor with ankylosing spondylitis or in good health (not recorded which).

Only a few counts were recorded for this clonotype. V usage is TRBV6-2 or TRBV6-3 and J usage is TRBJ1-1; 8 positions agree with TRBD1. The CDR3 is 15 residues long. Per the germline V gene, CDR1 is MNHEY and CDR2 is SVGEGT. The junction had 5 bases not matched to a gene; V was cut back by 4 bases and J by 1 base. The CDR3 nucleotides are TGTGCCAGCAGTTCTCAGACAGGGGAGAACACTGAAGCTTTCTTT. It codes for CASSSQTGENTEAFF.

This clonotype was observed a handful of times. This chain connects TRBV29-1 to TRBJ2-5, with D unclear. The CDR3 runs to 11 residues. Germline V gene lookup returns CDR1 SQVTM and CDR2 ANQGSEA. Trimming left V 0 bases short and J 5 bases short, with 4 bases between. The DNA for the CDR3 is TGCAGCGTTGAAGACCTCGAGACCCAGTACTTC. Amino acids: CSVEDLETQYF.

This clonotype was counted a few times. CDR3 nucleotides: TGTGCCAGCAGCGTAGGCGGGAGCGGCGGGGAGCTGTTTTTT. Its translation: CASSVGGSGGELFF. The chain recombines TRBV9 with TRBJ2-2; 7 bases are a match to TRBD2. Germline trimming cut 0 bases from V and 7 bases from J; bases unmatched to any gene: 3. CDR3 size: 14 residues. The germline V gene has CDR1 SGDLS and CDR2 YYNGEE.

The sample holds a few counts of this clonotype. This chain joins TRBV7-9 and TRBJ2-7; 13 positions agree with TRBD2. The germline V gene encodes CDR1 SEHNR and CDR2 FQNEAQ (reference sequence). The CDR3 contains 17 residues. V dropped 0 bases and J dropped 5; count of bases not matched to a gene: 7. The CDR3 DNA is TGTGCCAGCAGCTTAGCCCAGGGACTAGCGGGAATACACGAGCAGTACTTC. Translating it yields CASSLAQGLAGIHEQYF.

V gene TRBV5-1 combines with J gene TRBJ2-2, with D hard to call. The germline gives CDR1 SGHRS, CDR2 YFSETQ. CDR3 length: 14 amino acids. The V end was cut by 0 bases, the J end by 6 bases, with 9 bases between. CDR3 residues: CASSLERLAGELFF. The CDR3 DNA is TGCGCCAGCAGCTTGGAAAGGCTAGCCGGGGAGCTGTTTTTT.

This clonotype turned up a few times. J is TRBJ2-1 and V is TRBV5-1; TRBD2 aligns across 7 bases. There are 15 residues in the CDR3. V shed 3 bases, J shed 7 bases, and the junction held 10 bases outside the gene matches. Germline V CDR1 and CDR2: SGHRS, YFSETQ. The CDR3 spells CASSSRGVGGNEQFF. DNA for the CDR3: TGCGCCAGCAGCTCCCGAGGGGTGGGAGGGAATGAGCAGTTCTTC.

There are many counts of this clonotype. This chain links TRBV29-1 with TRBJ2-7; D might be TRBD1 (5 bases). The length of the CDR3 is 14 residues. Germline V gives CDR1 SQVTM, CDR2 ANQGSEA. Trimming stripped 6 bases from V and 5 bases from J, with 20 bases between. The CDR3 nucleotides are TGCAGCGTCGGACGACAGTGGCCGGTTGACGAGCAGTACTTC. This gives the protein CSVGRQWPVDEQYF.

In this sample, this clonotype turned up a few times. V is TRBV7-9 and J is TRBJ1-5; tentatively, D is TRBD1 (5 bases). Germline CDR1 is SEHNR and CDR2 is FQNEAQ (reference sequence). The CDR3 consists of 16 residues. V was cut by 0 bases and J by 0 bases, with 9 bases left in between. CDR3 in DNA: TGTGCCAGCAGCTTAGCGGAGGGGTATAGCAATCAGCCCCAGCATTTT. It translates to CASSLAEGYSNQPQHF.

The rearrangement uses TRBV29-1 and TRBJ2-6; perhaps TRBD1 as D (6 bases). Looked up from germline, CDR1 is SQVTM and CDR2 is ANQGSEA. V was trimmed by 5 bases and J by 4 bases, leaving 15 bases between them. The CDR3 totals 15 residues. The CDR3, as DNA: TGCAGCGTTATTTTACAGGGTTCCGGGGCCAACGTCCTGACTTTC. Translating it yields CSVILQGSGANVLTF. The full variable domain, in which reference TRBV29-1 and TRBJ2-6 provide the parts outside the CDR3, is SAVISQKPSRDICQRGTSLTIQCQVDSQVTMMFWYRQQPGQSLTLIATANQGSEATYESGFVIDKFPISRPNLTFSTLTVSNMSPEDSSIYLCSVILQGSGANVLTFGAGSRLTVL.

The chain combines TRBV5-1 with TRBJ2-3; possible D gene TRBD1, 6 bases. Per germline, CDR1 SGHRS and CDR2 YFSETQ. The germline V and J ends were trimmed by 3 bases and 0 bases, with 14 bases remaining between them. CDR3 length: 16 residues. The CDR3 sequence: CASSWDPGTSTDTQYF. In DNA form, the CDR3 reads TGCGCCAGCAGCTGGGATCCGGGGACAAGCACAGATACGCAGTATTTT.

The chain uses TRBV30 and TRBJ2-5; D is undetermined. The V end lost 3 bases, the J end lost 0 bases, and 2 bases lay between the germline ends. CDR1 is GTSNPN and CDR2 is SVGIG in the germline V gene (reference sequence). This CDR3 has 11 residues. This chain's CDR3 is CAWRDQETQYF. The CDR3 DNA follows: TGTGCCTGGAGGGACCAAGAGACCCAGTACTTC.